This T cell receptor (beta chain) was identified during a study of blood T cell repertoires in COVID-19. The protocol was immunoSEQ multiplex PCR, while the TCRdb copy is restricted to in-frame clones and leaves out a portion. This table holds fewer than 350,000 clones, roughly nine tenths found once. From germline, CDR1 is SGHNT and CDR2 YENEEA. The V gene end was trimmed by 3 bases and the J gene end by 3 bases; junction bases not matched to a gene: 5. The CDR3 runs to 14 residues. The receptor comes from a woman aged 40-49 years who had recovered from COVID-19. The sequenced material came from PBMCs or T cells enriched from blood (not recorded which). The chain employs TRBV11-3 and TRBJ2-7, with 7 bases matching TRBD1. The CDR3 DNA reads as TGTGCCAGCAGCTTCAACCGGGACAGCTACGAGCAGTACTTC. This gives the protein CASSFNRDSYEQYF.